There are many counts of the clone carrying this TCR beta chain. Unique molecular identifiers were built into the TCRbeta library. MiXCR was run by TCRdb on the PCR reads, yielding one entry per CDR3 protein. The table lists hundreds of thousands of distinct CDR3 sequences, roughly 17% of them singletons. This CDR3 spans 14 amino acids. V was trimmed by 6 bases and J by 4 bases, leaving 18 bases between them. Germline V gene lookup returns CDR1 DFQATT and CDR2 SNEGSKA (reference sequence). This sample is part of a study of T-cell reconstitution after alpha-beta-depleted transplantation in children. The chain employs TRBV20-1 and TRBJ1-2, with D tentatively TRBD1 (5 bases). The origin of this receptor is a human donor who donated a stem cell graft to a child with acute myeloid leukemia. This sample comprised PBMCs from the stem cell graft donor, obtained from the stem cell graft. CDR3 nucleotide sequence: TGCAGTGCCCTCAGACAGTCCGGAGCCTATGGCTACACCTTC. It codes for CSALRQSGAYGYTF.